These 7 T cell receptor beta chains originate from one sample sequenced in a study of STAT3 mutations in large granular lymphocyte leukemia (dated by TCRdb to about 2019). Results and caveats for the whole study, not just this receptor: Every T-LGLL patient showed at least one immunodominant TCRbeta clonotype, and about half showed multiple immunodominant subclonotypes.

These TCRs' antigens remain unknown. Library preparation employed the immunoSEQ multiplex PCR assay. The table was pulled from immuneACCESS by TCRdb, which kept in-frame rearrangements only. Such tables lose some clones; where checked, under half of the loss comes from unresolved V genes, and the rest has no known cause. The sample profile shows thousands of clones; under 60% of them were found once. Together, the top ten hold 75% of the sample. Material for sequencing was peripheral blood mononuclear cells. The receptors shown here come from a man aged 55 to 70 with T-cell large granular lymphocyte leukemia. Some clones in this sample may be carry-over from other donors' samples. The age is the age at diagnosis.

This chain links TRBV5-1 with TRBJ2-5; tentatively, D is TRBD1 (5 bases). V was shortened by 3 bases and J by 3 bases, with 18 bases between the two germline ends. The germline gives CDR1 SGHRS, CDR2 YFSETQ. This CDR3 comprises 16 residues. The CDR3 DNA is TGCGCCAGCAGCTCCACCGGTGTGGCAGGGAAAGAGACCCAGTACTTC. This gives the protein CASSSTGVAGKETQYF.

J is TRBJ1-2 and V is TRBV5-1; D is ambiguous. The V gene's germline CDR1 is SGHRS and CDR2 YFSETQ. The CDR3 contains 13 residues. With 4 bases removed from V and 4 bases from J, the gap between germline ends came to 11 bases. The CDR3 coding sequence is TGCGCCAGCAGCCAGGACGGATCCTATGGCTACACCTTC. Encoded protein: CASSQDGSYGYTF.

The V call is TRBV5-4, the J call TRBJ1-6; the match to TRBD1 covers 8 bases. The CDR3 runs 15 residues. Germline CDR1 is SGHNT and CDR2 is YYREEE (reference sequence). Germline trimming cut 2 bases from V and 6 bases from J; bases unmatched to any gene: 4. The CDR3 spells CASSFNRGANSPLHF. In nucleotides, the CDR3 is TGTGCCAGCAGCTTTAACAGGGGGGCTAATTCACCCCTCCACTTT.

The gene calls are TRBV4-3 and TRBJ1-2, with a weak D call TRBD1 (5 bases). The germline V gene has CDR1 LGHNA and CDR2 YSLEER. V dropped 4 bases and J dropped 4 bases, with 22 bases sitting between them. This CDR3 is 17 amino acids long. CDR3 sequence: CASSRKKGRLVGYGYTF. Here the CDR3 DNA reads TGCGCCAGCAGCCGGAAAAAGGGGAGGTTAGTGGGCTATGGCTACACCTTC.

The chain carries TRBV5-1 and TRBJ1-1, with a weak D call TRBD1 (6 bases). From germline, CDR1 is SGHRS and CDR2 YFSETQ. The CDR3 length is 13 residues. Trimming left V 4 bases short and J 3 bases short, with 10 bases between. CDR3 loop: CASSPAGDTEAFF. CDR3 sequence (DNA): TGCGCCAGCAGCCCCGCAGGGGACACTGAAGCTTTCTTT.

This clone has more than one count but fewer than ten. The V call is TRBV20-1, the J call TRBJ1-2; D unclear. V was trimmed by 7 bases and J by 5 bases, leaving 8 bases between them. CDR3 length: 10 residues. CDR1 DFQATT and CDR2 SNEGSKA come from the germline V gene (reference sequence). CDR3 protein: CSVPYYGYTF. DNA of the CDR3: TGCAGTGTCCCGTATTATGGCTACACCTTC.

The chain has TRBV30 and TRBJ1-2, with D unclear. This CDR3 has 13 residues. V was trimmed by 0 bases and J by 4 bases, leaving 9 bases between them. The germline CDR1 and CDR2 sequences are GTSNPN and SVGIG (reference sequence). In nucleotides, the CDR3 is TGTGCCTGGAGTGTCAAGGGTATCTATGGCTACACCTTC. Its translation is CAWSVKGIYGYTF.